The 22 T cell receptor beta chains in this list originate from one sample, sequenced in a study of patients and donors after allogeneic stem cell transplantation. TCRdb recomputed calls from the RT-PCR reads with MiXCR, one row per CDR3 protein. Altogether approximately 410,000 distinct CDR3 sequences are present, approximately 16% being singletons, with the ten largest covering less than 9.5%. Sequenced input: blood, either unsorted or a sorted T cell fraction (not recorded which). These receptors came from a human donor who was either an allogeneic HSCT recipient or a stem cell or donor lymphocyte infusion donor (not recorded which). It is not recorded whose cells these are; they may come from a transplant donor.

V usage is TRBV29-1 and J usage is TRBJ1-2; 7 positions agree with TRBD1. This CDR3 contains 13 residues. CDR1 and CDR2 (germline): SQVTM, ANQGSEA. J gave up 8 bases and V 1 base, and 7 bases lay outside the gene matches. The CDR3 here is CSVEGYRGRGYTF. The CDR3 nucleotides are TGCAGCGTTGAAGGGTACAGGGGTAGGGGCTACACCTTC.

This clonotype appeared a few times. The CDR3 region is CASSMATAQSGTEAFF. CDR3 coding DNA: TGTGCCAGTAGTATGGCAACAGCGCAGAGTGGCACTGAAGCTTTCTTT. This chain joins TRBV19 and TRBJ1-1; D is undetermined. Trimming cost V 3 bases and J 4 bases, with 18 bases left between them. The CDR3 length is 16 residues. Germline assignment: CDR1 LNHDA and CDR2 SQIVND (reference sequence).

This clonotype appeared a few times. The gene calls are TRBV2 and TRBJ1-1; D gene uncertain. In germline, CDR1 is SNHLY, CDR2 FYNNEI. This CDR3 is 13 amino acids long. V lost 7 bases, J lost 4 bases, and 13 bases lay in between. CDR3 sequence: CASTFGVGTEAFF. CDR3 nucleotides: TGTGCCAGCACATTTGGGGTGGGCACTGAAGCTTTCTTT.

This clonotype showed up just a few times. J is TRBJ2-1 and V is TRBV11-3; D remains ambiguous. Germline-derived CDR1 and CDR2 are SGHNT and YENEEA. The CDR3 loop spans 13 amino acids. V lost 1 base to trimming and J lost 6 bases, with 7 bases between them. As DNA, the CDR3 is TGTGCCAGCAGCTTAGGGTCGTTCAATGAGCAGTTCTTC. It codes for CASSLGSFNEQFF. Based on the CDR3 plus reference TRBV11-3 and TRBJ2-1, the full variable domain is EAGVVQSPRYKIIEKKQPVAFWCNPISGHNTLYWYLQNLGQGPELLIRYENEEAVDDSQLPKDRFSAERLKGVDSTLKIQPAELGDSAVYLCASSLGSFNEQFFGPGTRLTVL.

This clonotype has a handful of counts. The chain recombines TRBV9 with TRBJ2-3; D is ambiguous. The germline CDR1 and CDR2 sequences are SGDLS and YYNGEE. Trimming removed 6 bases at V and 10 bases at J, with 21 bases between. The CDR3 consists of 14 residues. CDR3 sequence: CASNSHHDVDPQYF. CDR3 in DNA: TGTGCCAGCAACAGCCACCATGATGTGGACCCGCAGTATTTT.

This clonotype turned up a few times. This rearrangement joins TRBV12-3 or TRBV12-4 to TRBJ2-1, with D perhaps matching TRBD1 (5 bases). The CDR3 has 13 residues. Between the trimmed V and J ends, which lost 7 bases and 6 bases, there was a span of 13 bases. Here the CDR3 DNA reads TGTGCCAGCAATATTCAGGGTACCAATGAGCAGTTCTTC. Its translation: CASNIQGTNEQFF.

This clonotype was counted ten times or more. The CDR3 DNA reads as TGCGCCAGCAGCTTTGTCGGGGCAAGGGGGGTCACTGAAGCTTTCTTT. This translates into CASSFVGARGVTEAFF. This sequence joins TRBV5-1 and TRBJ1-1, with D perhaps TRBD1 (6 bases). Germline V lookup: CDR1 SGHRS, CDR2 YFSETQ. V gave up 2 bases and J gave up 4 bases, with 18 bases separating them. The CDR3 totals 16 residues.

The gene calls are TRBV4-2 and TRBJ1-1, with D tentatively TRBD1 (6 bases). Germline V gives CDR1 LGHNA, CDR2 YNFKEQ. The CDR3 contains 11 residues. The germline V and J ends were trimmed by 4 bases and 10 bases, with 10 bases remaining between them. As DNA, the CDR3 is TGTGCCAGCAGCCTACAGGGAGCAGCTTTCTTT. This codes for CASSLQGAAFF.

This clonotype appeared a few times. The V and J genes are TRBV7-9 and TRBJ1-1; 9 nucleotides match TRBD1. V lost 1 base, J lost 1 base, and 4 bases stayed unmatched. The CDR3 runs to 16 residues. Germline V gene lookup returns CDR1 SEHNR and CDR2 FQNEAQ (reference sequence). The CDR3 bases are TGTGCCAGCAGCTTAGATCAGGGACAGGGGAACACTGAAGCTTTCTTT. This translates into CASSLDQGQGNTEAFF. Looking up the rest from reference TRBV7-9 and TRBJ1-1 gives the full variable domain: DTGVSQNPRHKITKRGQNVTFRCDPISEHNRLYWYRQTLGQGPEFLTYFQNEAQLEKSRLLSDRFSAERPKGSFSTLEIQRTEQGDSAMYLCASSLDQGQGNTEAFFGQGTRLTVV.

The rearrangement links TRBV4-1 to TRBJ1-2; possible D gene TRBD1, 6 bases. V shed 3 bases and J shed 4 bases, with 15 bases lying between them. The germline V gene has CDR1 MGHRA and CDR2 YSYEKL. The CDR3 is 15 amino acids. CDR3 DNA sequence: TGCGCCAGCAGCCAGGTACCCGGACAGTTCTATGGCTACACCTTC. Translated: CASSQVPGQFYGYTF.

This clonotype was picked up a small number of times. V usage is TRBV12-3 or TRBV12-4 and J usage is TRBJ1-6, with 10 bases aligning to TRBD1. Trimming removed 2 bases from V and 12 bases from J; junction bases left unmatched: 7. The length of the CDR3 is 15 residues. CDR3 sequence: CASSLRRTGGIPLHF. CDR3 coding DNA: TGTGCCAGCAGTTTAAGGCGGACAGGGGGGATACCCCTCCACTTT.

V usage is TRBV4-1 and J usage is TRBJ2-7, with a tentative D call TRBD2 (5 bases). The CDR3 sequence is 13 residues long. Trimming stripped 3 bases from V and 0 bases from J, with 6 bases between. Germline lookup yields CDR1 MGHRA and CDR2 YSYEKL. DNA for the CDR3: TGCGCCAGCAGCCAGCGGGTCTCCTACGAGCAGTACTTC. This encodes CASSQRVSYEQYF.

This clonotype was detected a few times. The CDR3 DNA reads TGTGCCAGCAGCTTAGGATCAATATATGGCTACACCTTC. Protein product: CASSLGSIYGYTF. The chain recombines TRBV7-2 with TRBJ1-2; D is undetermined. V lost 1 base and J 5 bases, leaving 8 bases between the germline ends. This CDR3 comprises 13 residues. Looked up from germline, CDR1 is SGHTA and CDR2 is FQGNSA. The full variable domain, its missing parts supplied by reference TRBV7-2 and TRBJ1-2, is GAGVSQSPSNKVTEKGKDVELRCDPISGHTALYWYRQSLGQGLEFLIYFQGNSAPDKSGLPSDRFSAERTGGSVSTLTIQRTQQEDSAVYLCASSLGSIYGYTFGSGTRLTVV.

The chain links TRBV5-1 to TRBJ2-1; 8 positions agree with TRBD2. The CDR3 spans 14 residues. Losses at the gene ends were 7 bases for V and 0 bases for J; bases not matched to a gene: 3. CDR1 and CDR2 from the germline V gene are SGHRS and YFSETQ. CDR3 amino acids: CASAGGDSYNEQFF. As DNA, the CDR3 is TGCGCCAGCGCCGGGGGGGACTCCTACAATGAGCAGTTCTTC.

This clonotype was recorded a few times. V usage is TRBV6-5 and J usage is TRBJ2-3; 12 bases are shared with TRBD2. Germline V CDR1 and CDR2: MNHEY, SVGAGI. The CDR3 is 19 residues long. With V trimmed by 0 bases and J by 1 base, 8 bases remained unmatched. The CDR3 spells CASSYSSTTSGSGTDTQYF. The CDR3 nucleotides read TGTGCCAGCAGTTACTCATCTACGACTAGCGGGAGCGGCACAGATACGCAGTATTTT.

V gene TRBV6-5 combines with J gene TRBJ1-2; D unresolved. Trimming took off 0 bases at V and 5 bases at J, with 10 bases between the two ends. CDR1 MNHEY and CDR2 SVGAGI come from the germline V gene. The CDR3 totals 14 residues. The CDR3 DNA sequence: TGTGCCAGCAGTTACTCGGCAGAAGGGTATGGCTACACCTTC. This gives the protein CASSYSAEGYGYTF.

About this clonotype itself: A read error may account for a junction end that differs from germline. The rearrangement joins TRBV12-3 or TRBV12-4 to TRBJ2-3, with unresolved D. This CDR3 spans 11 amino acids. The CDR3 loop reads CASSLVGLFQF. The CDR3 nucleotides read TGTGCCAGCAGTTTAGTAGGGCTATTTCAATTT.

CDR3 in DNA: TGTGCCACCAGTGATTGGAGGGGGACCGAGCAGTACTTC. It encodes CATSDWRGTEQYF. This chain connects TRBV24-1 to TRBJ2-7; D is tentatively TRBD1 or TRBD2 (6 bases each). The CDR3 extends over 13 amino acids. The germline CDR1 and CDR2 sequences are KGHDR and SFDVKD. Trimming stripped 2 bases from V and 6 bases from J, with 10 bases between.

The sample holds a few counts of this clonotype. This chain uses TRBV12-3 or TRBV12-4 with TRBJ2-2; TRBD2 aligns across 13 bases. The CDR3 consists of 19 residues. V lost 3 bases, J lost 0 bases, and 7 bases stayed unmatched. The CDR3 coding sequence is TGTGCCAGCAGTTTTTCGGGGACTAGCGGGGCAGCGAACACCGGGGAGCTGTTTTTT. This sequence encodes CASSFSGTSGAANTGELFF.

The J gene is TRBJ2-2, the V gene TRBV7-8, with unresolved D. The CDR3 consists of 15 residues. The ends were cut back, 1 base at V and 1 base at J, with 7 bases in the middle. The germline CDR1 and CDR2 sequences are SGHVS and FQNEAQ. Here the CDR3 reads CASSLVTVNTGELFF. As DNA, the CDR3 is TGTGCCAGCAGCTTAGTCACTGTGAACACCGGGGAGCTGTTTTTT.

This chain connects TRBV19 to TRBJ1-4; TRBD1 is a possible D gene (5 bases). Germline-derived CDR1 and CDR2 are LNHDA and SQIVND (reference sequence). This CDR3 has 15 residues. V lost 3 bases and J 5 bases, leaving 13 bases between the germline ends. The CDR3 DNA reads as TGTGCCAGTAGTATCGGACACCTGGAGAATGAAAAACTGTTTTTT. Its protein is CASSIGHLENEKLFF. Full variable domain (rest looked up from reference TRBV19 and TRBJ1-4): DGGITQSPKYLFRKEGQNVTLSCEQNLNHDAMYWYRQDPGQGLRLIYYSQIVNDFQKGDIAEGYSVSREKKESFPLTVTSAQKNPTAFYLCASSIGHLENEKLFFGSGTQLSVL.

This clonotype has a handful of counts. V gene TRBV12-3 or TRBV12-4 combines with J gene TRBJ1-5, with D uncertain. Trimming stripped 0 bases from V and 3 bases from J, with 12 bases between. There are 16 residues in the CDR3. CDR3 DNA sequence: TGTGCCAGCAGTTTAGCATCGGTAGGGTCCAATCAGCCCCAGCATTTT. It encodes CASSLASVGSNQPQHF.